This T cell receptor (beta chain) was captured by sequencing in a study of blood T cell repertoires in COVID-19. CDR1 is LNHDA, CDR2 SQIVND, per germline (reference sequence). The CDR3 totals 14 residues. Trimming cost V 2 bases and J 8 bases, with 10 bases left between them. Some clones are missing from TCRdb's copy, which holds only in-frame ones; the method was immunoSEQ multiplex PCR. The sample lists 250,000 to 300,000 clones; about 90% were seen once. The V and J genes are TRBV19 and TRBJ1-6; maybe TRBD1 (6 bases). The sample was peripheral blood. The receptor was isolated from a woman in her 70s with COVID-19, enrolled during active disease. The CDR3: CASSIQGKDSPLHF. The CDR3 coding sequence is TGTGCCAGTAGTATACAGGGGAAGGATTCACCCCTCCACTTT.